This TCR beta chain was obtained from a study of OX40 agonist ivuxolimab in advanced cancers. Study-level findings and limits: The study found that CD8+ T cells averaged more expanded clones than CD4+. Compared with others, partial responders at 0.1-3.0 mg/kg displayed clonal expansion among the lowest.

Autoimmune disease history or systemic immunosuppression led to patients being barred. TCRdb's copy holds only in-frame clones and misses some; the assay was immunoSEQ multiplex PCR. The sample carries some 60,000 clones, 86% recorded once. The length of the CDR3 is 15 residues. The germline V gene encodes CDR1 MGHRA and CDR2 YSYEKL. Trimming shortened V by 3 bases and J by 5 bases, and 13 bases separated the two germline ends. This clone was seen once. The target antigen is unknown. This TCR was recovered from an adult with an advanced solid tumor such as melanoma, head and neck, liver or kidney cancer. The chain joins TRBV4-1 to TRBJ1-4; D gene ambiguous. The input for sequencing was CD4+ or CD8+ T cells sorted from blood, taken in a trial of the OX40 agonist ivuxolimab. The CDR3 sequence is CASSQGSRGNEKLFF. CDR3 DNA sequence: TGCGCCAGCAGCCAGGGCAGCCGGGGAAATGAAAAACTGTTTTTT.